One sample yielded the 7 T cell receptor beta chains listed below, sequenced in a study of CD8+CD57+ T cells in acquired aplastic anemia. Selection for sequencing was limited to patients who had shown CD8+CD57+ cell expansion by flow cytometry. Genomic DNA served as template for TCR beta VDJ and CDR3 profiling. TCRdb reprocessed the reads via MiXCR and lists one record per CDR3 protein. The data show 200,000 to 250,000 distinct CDR3 sequences, roughly 50% seen once. Source material: sorted CD4+, CD8+, or CD8+CD57+ T cells (not recorded which) from PBMCs. The receptors stem from a human donor with aplastic anemia.

This clonotype was detected ten times or more. The V gene is TRBV29-1, the J gene TRBJ2-1; TRBD1 agrees at 10 bases. The germline gives CDR1 SQVTM, CDR2 ANQGSEA. This CDR3 region has 14 residues. The ends lost 4 bases at V and 9 bases at J; junction bases unmatched: 9. The CDR3 DNA reads as TGCAGCGTTGTAGGGACAGGGGAGGTTGGTGAGCAGTTCTTC. This sequence encodes CSVVGTGEVGEQFF.

This chain connects TRBV6-5 to TRBJ1-1; D unresolved. With 2 bases removed from V and 11 bases from J, the gap between germline ends came to 21 bases. Germline CDR1 is MNHEY and CDR2 is SVGAGI. The CDR3 is made up of 15 amino acids. DNA for the CDR3: TGTGCCAGCAGTTACGGAGGGCCCGTGGGTTTGGGGGCTTTCTTT. It codes for CASSYGGPVGLGAFF.

This rearrangement joins TRBV25-1 to TRBJ2-1; the match to TRBD2 covers 8 bases. Germline V CDR1 and CDR2: MGHDK, SYGVNS. V lost 7 bases, J lost 2 bases, and 10 bases stayed unmatched. This CDR3 is built from 16 residues. The CDR3 is CASTRGGGDTYNEQFF. The CDR3 bases are TGTGCCAGCACACGGGGGGGCGGGGACACCTACAATGAGCAGTTCTTC.

The V and J genes are TRBV15 and TRBJ1-1; TRBD1 aligns across 11 bases. This CDR3 contains 14 residues. Germline-derived CDR1 and CDR2 are LNHNV and YYDKDF (reference sequence). Trimming took 3 bases from V and 5 from J; bases not matched to a gene: 2. The CDR3 sequence: CATSSGDRGTEAFF. CDR3 sequence (DNA): TGTGCCACCAGCAGCGGGGACAGGGGGACTGAAGCTTTCTTT.

With respect to this clonotype: A much larger clone differs by one base, so this may be a read error. This sequence joins TRBV5-1 and TRBJ1-4; 7 nucleotides agree with TRBD1. Germline loops: CDR1 SGHRS, CDR2 YFSETQ. The junction had 12 bases not matched to a gene; V was cut back by 4 bases and J by 12 bases. CDR3 length: 14 amino acids. DNA of the CDR3: TGCGCCAGCAGCCAGGGGGGGGGGAGCGAAGAACTGTTTTTT. This translates into CASSQGGGSEELFF.

This chain uses TRBV20-1 with TRBJ2-6; 7 bases are a match to TRBD1. Germline V gene sequence: CDR1 DFQATT, CDR2 SNEGSKA (reference sequence). V trimming: 0 bases; J trimming: 0 bases; junction bases outside the gene matches: 2. The CDR3 is 16 residues long. The CDR3 protein is CSAREGQNSGANVLTF. CDR3 nucleotides: TGCAGTGCTAGAGAGGGACAGAACTCTGGGGCCAACGTCCTGACTTTC.

This clonotype was seen ten or more times. This chain links TRBV7-9 with TRBJ1-4, with unresolved D. This CDR3 has 14 amino acids. Germline V CDR1 and CDR2: SEHNR, FQNEAQ (reference sequence). The V end lost 6 bases, the J end lost 7 bases, and 15 bases lay between the germline ends. The CDR3 region is CASRQTGAFEKLFF. CDR3 nucleotides: TGTGCCAGCAGACAGACTGGAGCCTTTGAAAAACTGTTTTTT.